These T cell receptor beta chains were read from a single sample in a study of OX40 agonist ivuxolimab in advanced cancers. Measured with immunoSEQ multiplex PCR; TCRdb has only the in-frame clones, and not every one. The sample holds tens of thousands of clones; 88% are singletons and the top ten take 0.95% to 1.3%. Sequencing was performed on CD4+ or CD8+ T cells sorted from blood, taken in a trial of the OX40 agonist ivuxolimab. These receptors originate from an adult with an advanced solid tumor such as melanoma, head and neck, liver or kidney cancer. Each CDR3 is given with its conserved first and last residue.

>13|TRBV6-6|TRBJ2-7
CASSYRGGYEQYF
>10|TRBV28|TRBJ2-1
CASSGQGPFF
>15|TRBV9|TRBJ2-5
CASSVGSLAGETQYF
>14|TRBV11-2|TRBJ2-7
CASSLARVLTEQYF
>14|TRBV27|TRBJ1-5
CASSPRGAYQPQHF
>15|TRBV11-3|TRBJ2-7
CASGPRRGGVYEQYF
>16|TRBV6-6|TRBJ2-7
CASSISRGASSYEQYF
>15|TRBV15|TRBJ2-5
CATSRFAGGAETQYF
>11|TRBV28|TRBJ1-2
CASSLTGGYTF
>15|TRBV5-4|TRBJ1-1
CASSRTGSGNTEAFF
>15|TRBV9|TRBJ1-6
CASSVGGQGRSPLHF
>15|TRBV7-8|TRBJ2-7
CASSLGRGHSYEQYF
>14|TRBV5-1|TRBJ2-7
CASSPQGLYDEQYF
>13|TRBV10-3|TRBJ2-3
CAISGTSGTTQYF
>13|TRBV6-1|TRBJ2-2
CASRDGNTGELFF
>14|TRBV5-1|TRBJ2-5
CASSRDGRQETQYF
>16|TRBV5-4|TRBJ2-2
CASSLGGGGRNGELFF
>16|TRBV9|TRBJ2-3
CASSAPLTQRADTQYF
>13|TRBV9|TRBJ2-3
CASSVGGKDTQYF
>13|TRBV28|TRBJ2-7
CATAWRGRYEQYF
>12|TRBV18|TRBJ2-7
CASSPGLYEQYF
>15|TRBV18|TRBJ2-6
CASSPAVSGANVLTF
>13|TRBV5-4|TRBJ2-3
CASSLNDPATQYF
>15|TRBV5-6|TRBJ1-1
CASSLLGDSWGEAFF
>15|TRBV10-3|TRBJ2-7
CAIREEVGGQAEQYF
>12|TRBV6-5|TRBJ1-2
CASSDRTGGYTF
>15|TRBV7-8|TRBJ2-7
CASSKLAGGPYEQYF
>14|TRBV28|TRBJ2-7
CASSYASPSYEQYF
>15|TRBV2|TRBJ1-2
CASNVRTGELDGYTF
>14|TRBV7-2|TRBJ1-2
CASSLDPGNYGYTF
>16|TRBV5-1|TRBJ2-1
CASSLDRVGRPSEQFF
>12|TRBV2|TRBJ1-1
CASAGFTAEAFF
>14|TRBV6-1|TRBJ2-7
CASSEAGRAYEQYF
>14|TRBV5-1|TRBJ2-3
CASSLALAADTQYF
>14|TRBV15|TRBJ2-3
CATSRGQGADTQYF
>13|TRBV7-8|TRBJ1-3
CASSIRQGNTIYF
>15|TRBV7-9|TRBJ2-7
CASSLGNDAWDEQYF
>17|TRBV5-1|TRBJ2-2
CASTKETRLAGTGELFF
>13|TRBV9|TRBJ1-5
CASSEFLGQPQHF
>15|TRBV6-5|TRBJ1-2
CASSYSSLGVYGYTF
>18|TRBV4-1|TRBJ2-5
CASSQRGAGGGGQETQYF
>17|TRBV19|TRBJ2-2
CASSIGRGGRSTGELFF
>15|TRBV9|TRBJ2-1
CASSVGSGRSYEQFF
>15|TRBV5-1|TRBJ1-1
CASSSQTGGETEAFF
>15|TRBV19|TRBJ1-5
CASSTRREGNQPQHF
>13|TRBV15|TRBJ1-6
CATSSSYNSPLHF
>13|TRBV6-5|TRBJ1-2
CASSPDGNYGYTF
>16|TRBV5-1|TRBJ2-6
CASSETGYSGANVLTF
>13|TRBV11-2|TRBJ1-4
CASSLGEAGRLFF
>16|TRBV5-4|TRBJ2-3
CASSLQRGGAPDTQYF
>17|TRBV19|TRBJ1-1
CASSLTGQGFMNTEAFF
>15|TRBV10-3|TRBJ2-5
CATATSGGGKETQYF
>14|TRBV5-1|TRBJ1-1
CASSIRTGGTEAFF
>13|TRBV19|TRBJ1-1
CATQTAMNTEAFF